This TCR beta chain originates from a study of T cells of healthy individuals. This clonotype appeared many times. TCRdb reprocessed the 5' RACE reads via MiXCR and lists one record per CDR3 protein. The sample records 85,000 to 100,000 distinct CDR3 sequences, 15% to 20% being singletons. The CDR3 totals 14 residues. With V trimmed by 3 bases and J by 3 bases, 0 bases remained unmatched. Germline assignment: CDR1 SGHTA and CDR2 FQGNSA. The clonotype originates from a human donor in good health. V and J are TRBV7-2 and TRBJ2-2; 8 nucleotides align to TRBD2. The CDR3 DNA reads TGTGCCAGCAGCTTTAGCGGGGACACCGGGGAGCTGTTTTTT. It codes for CASSFSGDTGELFF. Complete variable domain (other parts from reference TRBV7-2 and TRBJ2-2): GAGVSQSPSNKVTEKGKDVELRCDPISGHTALYWYRQSLGQGLEFLIYFQGNSAPDKSGLPSDRFSAERTGGSVSTLTIQRTQQEDSAVYLCASSFSGDTGELFFGEGSRLTVL.